This paragraph covers one T cell receptor (beta chain) sequence. Its antigen is undetermined. This sample was included in a study of vaccination effects on CD4 cells after COVID-19. Whole-study results and caveats: The authors studied few convalescent patients and collected no early post-infection timepoints. Clonal contraction was marked in infection- and vaccine-induced clones late after vaccination.

Trimming cost V 0 bases and J 4 bases; bases outside gene matches: 8. Germline loops: CDR1 LGHNA, CDR2 YSLEER. The CDR3 has 18 residues. Viral peptide pool expansion of antigen-specific CD4+ T cells preceded sequencing in the ViraFEST assay. Culturing for more than 9 days preceded CD4+ T cell isolation. The participants, recipients of two vaccine doses, got either BNT162b2 or mRNA-1273. Half of the medium was exchanged for IL-2 medium on both days 3 and 7. Only in-frame clones appear in the TCRdb table, and some are missing; sequencing was by immunoSEQ multiplex PCR. The sample carries approximately 74,000 clones, around four fifths recorded once.

The sequence came from a human donor who received a COVID-19 vaccine. The sequenced sample was CD4+ T cells from PBMCs cultured with HCoV-OC43 spike peptides, obtained after COVID-19 vaccination. Specified subset: HCoV-OC43 spike overlapping peptide pool stimulation. This sequence joins TRBV4-3 and TRBJ2-3, with 12 nucleotides matching TRBD2. CDR3: CASSQDGASGGAADTQYF. CDR3 bases: TGCGCCAGCAGCCAAGATGGGGCTAGCGGGGGGGCCGCAGATACGCAGTATTTT.